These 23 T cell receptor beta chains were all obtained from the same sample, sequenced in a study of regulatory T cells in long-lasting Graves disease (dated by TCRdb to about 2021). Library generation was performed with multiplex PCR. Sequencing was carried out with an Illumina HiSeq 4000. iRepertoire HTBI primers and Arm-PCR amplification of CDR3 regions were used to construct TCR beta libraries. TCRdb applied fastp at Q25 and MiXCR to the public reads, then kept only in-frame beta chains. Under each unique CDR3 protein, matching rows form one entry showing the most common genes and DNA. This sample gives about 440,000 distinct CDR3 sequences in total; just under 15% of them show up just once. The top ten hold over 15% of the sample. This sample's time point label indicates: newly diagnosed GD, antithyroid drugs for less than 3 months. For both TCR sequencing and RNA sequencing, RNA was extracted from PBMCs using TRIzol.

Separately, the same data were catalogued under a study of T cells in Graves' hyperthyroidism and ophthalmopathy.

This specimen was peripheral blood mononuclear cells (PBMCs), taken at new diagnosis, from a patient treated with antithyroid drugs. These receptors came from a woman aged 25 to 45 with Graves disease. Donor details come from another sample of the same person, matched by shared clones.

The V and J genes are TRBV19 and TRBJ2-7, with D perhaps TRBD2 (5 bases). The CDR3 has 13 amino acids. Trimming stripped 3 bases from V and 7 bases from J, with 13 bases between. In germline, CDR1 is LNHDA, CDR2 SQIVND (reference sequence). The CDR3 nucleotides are TGTGCCAGTAGTATCGGGCAGACGGGGGAGCAGTACTTC. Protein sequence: CASSIGQTGEQYF.

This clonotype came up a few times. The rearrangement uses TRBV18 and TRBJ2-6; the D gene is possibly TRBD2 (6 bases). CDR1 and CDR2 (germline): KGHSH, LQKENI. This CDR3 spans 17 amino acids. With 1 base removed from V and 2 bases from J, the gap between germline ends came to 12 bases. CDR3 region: CASSPQGTFTGANVLTF. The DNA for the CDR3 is TGTGCCAGCTCACCACAGGGGACTTTCACTGGGGCCAACGTCCTGACTTTC.

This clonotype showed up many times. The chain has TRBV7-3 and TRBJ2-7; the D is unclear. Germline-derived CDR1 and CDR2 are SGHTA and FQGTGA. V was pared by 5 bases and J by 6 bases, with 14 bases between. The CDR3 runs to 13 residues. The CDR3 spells CASSLGSRGEQYF. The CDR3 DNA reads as TGTGCCAGCAGCCTGGGAAGCCGTGGCGAGCAGTACTTC. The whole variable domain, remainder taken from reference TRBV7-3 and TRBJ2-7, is GAGVSQTPSNKVTEKGKYVELRCDPISGHTALYWYRQSLGQGPEFLIYFQGTGAADDSGLPNDRFFAVRPEGSVSTLKIQRTERGDSAVYLCASSLGSRGEQYFGPGTRLTVT.

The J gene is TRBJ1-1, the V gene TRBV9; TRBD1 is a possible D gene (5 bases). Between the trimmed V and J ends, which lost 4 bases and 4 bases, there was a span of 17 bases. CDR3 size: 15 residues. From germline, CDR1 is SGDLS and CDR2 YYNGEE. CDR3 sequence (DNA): TGTGCCAGCAGCCCTACTAGGGACTTCCCCACTGAAGCTTTCTTT. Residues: CASSPTRDFPTEAFF.

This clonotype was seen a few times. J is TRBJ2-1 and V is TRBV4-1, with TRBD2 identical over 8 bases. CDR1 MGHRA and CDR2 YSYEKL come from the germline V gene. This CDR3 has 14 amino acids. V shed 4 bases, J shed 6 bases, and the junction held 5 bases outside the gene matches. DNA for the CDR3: TGCGCCAGCAGCCGCCTAGCGGGTCTCAATGAGCAGTTCTTC. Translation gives CASSRLAGLNEQFF.

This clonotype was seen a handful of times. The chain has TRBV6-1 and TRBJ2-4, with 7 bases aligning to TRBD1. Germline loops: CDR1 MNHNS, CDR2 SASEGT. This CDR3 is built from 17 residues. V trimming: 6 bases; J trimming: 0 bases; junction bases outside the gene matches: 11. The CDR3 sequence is CASSPETGMRAKNIQYF. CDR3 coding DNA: TGTGCCAGCAGCCCAGAGACAGGGATGAGAGCCAAAAACATTCAGTACTTC.

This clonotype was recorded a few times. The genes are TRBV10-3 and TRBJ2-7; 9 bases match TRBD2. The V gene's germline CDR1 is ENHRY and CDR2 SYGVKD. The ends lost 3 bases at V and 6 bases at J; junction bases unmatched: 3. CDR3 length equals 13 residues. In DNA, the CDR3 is TGTGCCATCAGTGAAGGGACTAGCTTCGAGCAGTACTTC. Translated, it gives CAISEGTSFEQYF.

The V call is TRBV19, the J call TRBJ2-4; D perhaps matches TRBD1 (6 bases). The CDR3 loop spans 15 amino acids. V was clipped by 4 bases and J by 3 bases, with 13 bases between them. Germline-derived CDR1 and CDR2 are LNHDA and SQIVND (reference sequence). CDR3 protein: CASSTNRDGKNIQYF. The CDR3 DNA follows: TGTGCCAGTAGTACAAACAGGGATGGCAAAAACATTCAGTACTTC.

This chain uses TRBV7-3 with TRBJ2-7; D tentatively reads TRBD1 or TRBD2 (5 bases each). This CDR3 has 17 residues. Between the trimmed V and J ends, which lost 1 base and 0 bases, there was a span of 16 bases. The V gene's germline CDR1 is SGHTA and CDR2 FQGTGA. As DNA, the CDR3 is TGTGCCAGCAGCTTAAAGGGACCGGGGACCGGCTCCTACGAGCAGTACTTC. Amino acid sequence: CASSLKGPGTGSYEQYF.

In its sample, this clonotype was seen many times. The CDR3 reads CSASPIDKSYEQYF. The CDR3 region has the DNA TGCAGTGCTTCTCCTATAGACAAATCCTACGAGCAGTACTTC. The V and J genes are TRBV20-1 and TRBJ2-7; D remains ambiguous. The CDR3 covers 14 residues. V was shortened by 5 bases and J by 1 base, with 15 bases between the two germline ends. CDR1 is DFQATT, CDR2 SNEGSKA, per germline (reference sequence).

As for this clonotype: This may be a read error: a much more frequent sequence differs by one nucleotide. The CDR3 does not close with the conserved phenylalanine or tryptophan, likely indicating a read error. CDR3 DNA sequence: TGTGCCAGTATCTCTCGGGGGGGTGAAGCTTTCCTT. This translates into CASISRGGEAFL. The gene calls are TRBV19 and TRBJ1-1, with a weak D call TRBD1 (5 bases). Deletions cut 7 bases from V and 7 bases from J, with 13 bases between. Germline values: CDR1 LNHDA, CDR2 SQIVND (reference sequence). There are 12 residues in the CDR3.

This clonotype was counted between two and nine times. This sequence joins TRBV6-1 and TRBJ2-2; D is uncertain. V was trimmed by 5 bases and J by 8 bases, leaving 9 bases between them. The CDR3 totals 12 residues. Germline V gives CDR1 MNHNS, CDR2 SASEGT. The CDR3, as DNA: TGTGCCAGCAGTCAAAATTTGGGGGAGCTGTTTTTT. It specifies CASSQNLGELFF.

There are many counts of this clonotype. CDR3 DNA sequence: TGTGCTAGTGGTTTGGGCACGGGACAGTTGAGCAATCAGCCCCAGCATTTT. Amino acid sequence: CASGLGTGQLSNQPQHF. This chain links TRBV12-5 with TRBJ1-5, with 7 bases aligning to TRBD1. This CDR3 spans 17 amino acids. Per germline, CDR1 LGHNT and CDR2 FRNRAP. The junction had 7 bases not matched to a gene; V was cut back by 1 base and J by 1 base.

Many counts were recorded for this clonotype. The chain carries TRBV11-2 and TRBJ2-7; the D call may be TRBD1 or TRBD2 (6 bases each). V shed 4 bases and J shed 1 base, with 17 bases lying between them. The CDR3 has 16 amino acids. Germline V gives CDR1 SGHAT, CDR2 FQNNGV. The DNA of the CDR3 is TGTGCCAGCAGCTCCCCAGGGGCGGGAAAGTCCTACGAGCAGTACTTC. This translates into CASSSPGAGKSYEQYF.

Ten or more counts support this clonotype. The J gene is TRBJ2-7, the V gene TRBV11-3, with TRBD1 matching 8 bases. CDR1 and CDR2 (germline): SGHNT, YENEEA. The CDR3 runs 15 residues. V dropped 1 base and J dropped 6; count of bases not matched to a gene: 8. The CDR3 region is CASSLVLDRESEQYF. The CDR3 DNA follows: TGTGCCAGCAGCTTAGTCCTGGACAGGGAAAGCGAGCAGTACTTC.

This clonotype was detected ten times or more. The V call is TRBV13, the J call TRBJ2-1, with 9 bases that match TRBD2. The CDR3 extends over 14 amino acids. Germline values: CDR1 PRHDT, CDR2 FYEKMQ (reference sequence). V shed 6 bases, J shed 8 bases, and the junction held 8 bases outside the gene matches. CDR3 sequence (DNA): TGTGCCAGCAGTCGGACTAGCGTCGTGGATGAGCAGTTCTTC. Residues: CASSRTSVVDEQFF. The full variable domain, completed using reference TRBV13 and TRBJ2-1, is AAGVIQSPRHLIKEKRETATLKCYPIPRHDTVYWYQQGPGQDPQFLISFYEKMQSDKGSIPDRFSAQQFSDYHSELNMSSLELGDSALYFCASSRTSVVDEQFFGPGTRLTVL.

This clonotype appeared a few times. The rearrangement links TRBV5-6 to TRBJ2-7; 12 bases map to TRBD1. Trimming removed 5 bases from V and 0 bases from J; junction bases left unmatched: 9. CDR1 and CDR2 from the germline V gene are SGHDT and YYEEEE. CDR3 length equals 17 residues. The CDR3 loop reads CASSWGQGAPSSYEQYF. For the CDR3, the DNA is TGTGCCAGCAGTTGGGGACAGGGGGCGCCCAGCTCCTACGAGCAGTACTTC.

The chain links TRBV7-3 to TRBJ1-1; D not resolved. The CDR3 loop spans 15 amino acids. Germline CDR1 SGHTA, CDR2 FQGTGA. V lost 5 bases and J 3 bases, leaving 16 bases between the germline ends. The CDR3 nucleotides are TGTGCCAGCAGCCCGACCGGACCTATGGACACTGAAGCTTTCTTT. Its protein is CASSPTGPMDTEAFF.

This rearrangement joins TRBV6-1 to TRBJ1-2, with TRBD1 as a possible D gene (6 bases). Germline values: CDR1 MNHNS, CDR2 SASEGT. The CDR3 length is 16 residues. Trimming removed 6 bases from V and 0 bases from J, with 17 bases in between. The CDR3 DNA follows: TGTGCCAGCAGGACTAACAGGGTCGCGACTAACTATGGCTACACCTTC. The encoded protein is CASRTNRVATNYGYTF.

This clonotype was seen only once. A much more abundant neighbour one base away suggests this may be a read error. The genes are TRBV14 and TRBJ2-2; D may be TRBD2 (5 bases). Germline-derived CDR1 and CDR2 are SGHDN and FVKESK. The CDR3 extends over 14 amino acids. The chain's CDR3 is CASSRDYNTGEQFF. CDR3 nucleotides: TGTGCCAGCAGCCGCGACTACAACACCGGGGAGCAGTTTTTT.

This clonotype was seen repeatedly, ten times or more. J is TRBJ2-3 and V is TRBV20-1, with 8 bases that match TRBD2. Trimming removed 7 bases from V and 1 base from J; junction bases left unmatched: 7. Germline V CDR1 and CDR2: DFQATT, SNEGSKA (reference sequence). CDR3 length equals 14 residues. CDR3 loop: CSDTGLVRTDTQYF. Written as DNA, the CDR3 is TGCAGTGATACGGGACTAGTTCGCACAGATACGCAGTATTTT.

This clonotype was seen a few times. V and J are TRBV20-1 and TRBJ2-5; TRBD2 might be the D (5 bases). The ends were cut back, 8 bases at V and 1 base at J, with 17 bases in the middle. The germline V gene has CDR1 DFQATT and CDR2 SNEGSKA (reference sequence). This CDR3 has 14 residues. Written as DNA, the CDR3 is TGCAGTTTTCGAGGGCGGCGGGCCCAAGAGACCCAGTACTTC. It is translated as CSFRGRRAQETQYF.

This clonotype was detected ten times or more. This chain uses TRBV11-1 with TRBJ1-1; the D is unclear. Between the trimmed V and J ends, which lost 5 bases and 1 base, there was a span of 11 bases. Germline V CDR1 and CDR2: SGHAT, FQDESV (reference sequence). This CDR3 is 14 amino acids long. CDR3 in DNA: TGTGCCAGCAGCCGCCGGGAGGGGAACACTGAAGCTTTCTTT. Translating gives CASSRREGNTEAFF.